This T cell receptor beta chain was captured in a study of blood T cell repertoires in COVID-19. The wider study: Acute-phase and convalescent COVID-19 samples originated in the United States, Italy and Spain.

The data were produced by immunoSEQ multiplex PCR, yet TCRdb's version contains in-frame clones alone and is incomplete. The table shows approximately 390,000 clones, with 90% occurring only once. V shed 0 bases, J shed 1 base, and the junction held 3 bases outside the gene matches. CDR1 SGHKS and CDR2 YYEKEE come from the germline V gene (reference sequence). This CDR3 region has 15 residues. The chain links TRBV5-5 to TRBJ2-7; TRBD1 aligns across 8 bases. Specimen: peripheral blood. The origin of this receptor is a man between 18 and 35 years old with active or convalescent COVID-19. CDR3 sequence (DNA): TGTGCCAGCAGCTTGGGATGGGACAGGTCCTACGAGCAGTACTTC. This encodes CASSLGWDRSYEQYF.